This TCR beta chain was sequenced in a study of blood T cells in healthy people across ages. Study-level findings and limits: Per million T cells, TCR beta diversity dropped roughly linearly as age increased.

This CDR3 is built from 16 residues. V lost 4 bases, J lost 2 bases, and 20 bases lay in between. Germline V gives CDR1 DFQATT, CDR2 SNEGSKA (reference sequence). This clonotype was seen a handful of times. Its antigen is not identified. Healthy Caucasians from Russia aged roughly 6 to 95 served as donors. Per individual sample, total RNA of at least 5 micrograms was extracted. Alongside a J-beta primer mix, a sample-barcoded 5' primer served in a second PCR lasting 7 to 11 cycles. The template-switch adaptor was a 5' adaptor with 12 random nucleotides. It tagged each cDNA molecule. MiXCR, run by TCRdb on the 5' RACE reads, gives a single entry per CDR3 protein. The sample holds approximately 320,000 distinct CDR3 sequences, roughly 26% seen once.

The chain uses TRBV20-1 and TRBJ2-5, with D perhaps given as TRBD1 or TRBD2 (5 bases each). The TCR was taken from a woman in her seventies in good health. Sequencing was done on a sample of blood. CDR3: CSAIRGLGAAQETQYF. CDR3 DNA sequence: TGCAGTGCTATCCGGGGCCTAGGGGCGGCACAAGAGACCCAGTACTTC.